The 3 T cell receptor beta chains listed next were all sequenced from one sample in a study of control samples from healthy donors and cancer patients. Here immunoSEQ multiplex PCR was the method, and the copy in TCRdb shows in-frame clones only, minus some. The repertoire holds 20,000 to 30,000 clones, approximately 90% seen once, with roughly an eighth in the top ten. Sequencing was done on a sample of PBMCs. These receptor sequences come from a man between 45 and 60 years old with lung cancer.

V is TRBV19 and J is TRBJ1-5; unclear D gene. The CDR3 runs to 17 residues. Germline CDR1 LNHDA, CDR2 SQIVND (reference sequence). V lost 7 bases and J 1 base, leaving 20 bases between the germline ends. CDR3: CASTPGYKRGSNQPQHF. In nucleotides, the CDR3 is TGTGCCAGTACTCCCGGGTATAAGAGAGGGAGCAATCAGCCCCAGCATTTT.

The chain uses TRBV2 and TRBJ1-1; TRBD1 aligns across 8 bases. CDR1 and CDR2 (germline): SNHLY, FYNNEI. V was clipped by 5 bases and J by 6 bases; unmatched bases: 5. This CDR3 region has 13 residues. The CDR3, as DNA: TGTGCCAGCAGTATAGGGACAGGCTCTGAAGCTTTCTTT. It encodes CASSIGTGSEAFF.

The chain is built from TRBV5-4 and TRBJ2-2; D is uncertain. V was clipped by 4 bases and J by 2 bases, with 9 bases between them. This CDR3 region has 14 residues. CDR1 and CDR2 (germline): SGHNT, YYREEE (reference sequence). Here the CDR3 reads CASSQSLNTGELFF. Written as DNA, the CDR3 is TGTGCCAGCAGCCAGAGTCTCAACACCGGGGAGCTGTTTTTT.